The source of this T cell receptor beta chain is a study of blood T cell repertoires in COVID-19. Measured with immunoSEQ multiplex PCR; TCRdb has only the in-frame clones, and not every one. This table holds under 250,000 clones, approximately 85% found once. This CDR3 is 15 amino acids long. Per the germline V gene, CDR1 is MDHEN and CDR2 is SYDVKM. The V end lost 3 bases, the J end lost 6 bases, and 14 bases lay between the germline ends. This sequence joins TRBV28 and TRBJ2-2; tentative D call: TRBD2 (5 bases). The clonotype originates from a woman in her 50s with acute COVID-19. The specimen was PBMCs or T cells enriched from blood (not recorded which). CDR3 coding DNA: TGTGCCAGCAGTTTGAACTCGGGGATTCCCGGGGAGCTGTTTTTT. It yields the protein CASSLNSGIPGELFF. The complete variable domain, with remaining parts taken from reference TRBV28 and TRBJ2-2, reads DVKVTQSSRYLVKRTGEKVFLECVQDMDHENMFWYRQDPGLGLRLIYFSYDVKMKEKGDIPEGYSVSREKKERFSLILESASTNQTSMYLCASSLNSGIPGELFFGEGSRLTVL.